A single sample is the source of the 30 T cell receptor beta chains below, sequenced in a study of blood T cells in healthy people across ages. A sample-barcoded 5' primer and a J-beta primer mix were used in a second PCR of roughly 7 to 11 cycles. TCRdb ran MiXCR on the 5' RACE reads and lists one entry per CDR3 protein. The data contain fewer than 800,000 distinct CDR3 sequences, about 32% of them seen just once; the ten biggest clones take up less than 20%. Material for sequencing was blood. These receptors were obtained from a woman at least 80 years old in good health.

With respect to this clonotype: A single base separates this from a much larger clone, so it may be a read error. This chain connects TRBV5-6 to TRBJ1-6, with D possibly TRBD1 on 5 matching bases. Deletions cut 3 bases from V and 5 bases from J, with 12 bases between. Germline CDR1 reads SGHDT; CDR2 reads YYEEEE. The CDR3 extends over 15 amino acids. CDR3 in amino acids: CASSWDGRDNSPLHF. The CDR3 DNA sequence: TGTGCCAGCAGCTGGGACGGGAGGGATAATTCACCCCTCCACTTT. Drawing the rest from reference TRBV5-6 and TRBJ1-6, the complete variable domain is DAGVTQSPTHLIKTRGQQVTLRCSPKSGHDTVSWYQQALGQGPQFIFQYYEEEERQRGNFPDRFSGHQFPNYSSELNVNALLLGDSALYLCASSWDGRDNSPLHFGNGTRLTVT.

This clonotype showed up many times. This chain joins TRBV7-6 and TRBJ2-7, with TRBD1 as a possible D gene (6 bases). V lost 5 bases to trimming and J lost 3 bases, with 11 bases between them. CDR1 SGHVS and CDR2 FNYEAQ come from the germline V gene. The CDR3 runs to 13 residues. The CDR3 DNA is TGTGCCAGCAGCCAGCCACAGGGCTACGAGCAGTACTTC. Translated, it gives CASSQPQGYEQYF.

This sequence joins TRBV6-5 and TRBJ2-5, with 8 positions matching TRBD1. V lost 6 bases and J lost 3; bases outside the gene matches: 9. Germline CDR1 MNHEY, CDR2 SVGAGI. The CDR3 totals 15 residues. CDR3 residues: CASSGTGGGEETQYF. The CDR3 DNA reads as TGTGCCAGCAGCGGAACAGGGGGTGGTGAAGAGACCCAGTACTTC.

CDR3 sequence (DNA): TGTGCCAGCAGCTCGCGGGACACACCCAGCACAGATACGCAGTATTTT. This translates into CASSSRDTPSTDTQYF. The chain combines TRBV7-2 with TRBJ2-3; D might be TRBD1 or TRBD2, each matching 6 bases. The CDR3 runs 16 residues. V was cut by 4 bases and J by 0 bases, with 14 bases left in between. The germline CDR1 and CDR2 sequences are SGHTA and FQGNSA.

This clonotype has a handful of counts. A much bigger clone sits one base away, suggesting this may be a read error. The chain has TRBV4-1 and TRBJ2-5; D remains unclear. The CDR3 consists of 14 residues. From germline, CDR1 is MGHRA and CDR2 YSYEKL. V was shortened by 0 bases and J by 7 bases, with 12 bases between the two germline ends. In DNA, the CDR3 is TGCGCCAGCAGCCAAGATGGGGTTAGTGGGACCCAGTACTTC. Translating it yields CASSQDGVSGTQYF.

Notes on this clonotype: This could be a read error, since a much larger clone is one nucleotide away. This chain uses TRBV20-1 with TRBJ2-4; 7 nucleotides align to TRBD2. The DNA end favors TRBJ2-5, so the J call may be wrong. This CDR3 is built from 14 residues. Per the germline V gene, CDR1 is DFQATT and CDR2 is SNEGSKA (reference sequence). CDR3 sequence reads: CSASWWGGQETQYF. CDR3 nucleotides: TGCAGTGCTAGCTGGTGGGGGGGCCAAGAGACCCAGTACTTC.

As regards this clonotype: Mismatch with germline at one junction end may stem from a read error. V gene TRBV5-1 combines with J gene TRBJ1-1, with a weak D call TRBD1 (5 bases). The CDR3 consists of 13 residues. CDR1 and CDR2 from the germline V gene are SGHRS and YFSETQ. The CDR3 coding sequence is TGCACCAGCAGCGGACGGTCAGGGCCTGAAGCTTTCTTT. Its protein product is CTSSGRSGPEAFF.

This clonotype has just a few counts. The chain employs TRBV12-3 or TRBV12-4 and TRBJ2-2; maybe TRBD1 (6 bases). Trimming removed 1 base at V and 7 bases at J, with 13 bases between. The CDR3 covers 15 residues. Here the CDR3 DNA reads TGTGCCAGCAGTTTAGTACAGGGCGATAACGGGGAGCTGTTTTTT. It specifies CASSLVQGDNGELFF.

In this sample, this clonotype turned up many times. The chain joins TRBV7-2 to TRBJ2-1; 7 bases map to TRBD2. This CDR3 contains 17 residues. Trimming cost V 4 bases and J 0 bases; bases outside gene matches: 9. The germline V gene encodes CDR1 SGHTA and CDR2 FQGNSA. The DNA for the CDR3 is TGTGCCAGCAGCTCACACCCGGGACTACGCTCCTACAATGAGCAGTTCTTC. This gives the protein CASSSHPGLRSYNEQFF.

To note about this clonotype: One junction end does not reproduce the germline sequence, and a read error may be involved. This chain joins TRBV30 and TRBJ1-4; D uncertain. The CDR3 loop spans 13 amino acids. Germline V gene sequence: CDR1 GTSNPN, CDR2 SVGIG (reference sequence). CDR3 sequence (DNA): TGTGCCTGGACCACAGCGGCACCACCAAAACGGTTTTTT. This codes for CAWTTAAPPKRFF.

This clonotype was seen more than once but under ten times. The V call is TRBV7-9, the J call TRBJ2-2; D is undetermined. The germline V gene has CDR1 SEHNR and CDR2 FQNEAQ (reference sequence). The ends were cut back, 3 bases at V and 2 bases at J, with 10 bases in the middle. This CDR3 comprises 15 residues. CDR3 sequence reads: CASSFFEANTGELFF. CDR3 DNA sequence: TGTGCCAGCAGCTTCTTCGAAGCCAACACCGGGGAGCTGTTTTTT.

V and J are TRBV6-5 and TRBJ1-6; the D is unclear. This CDR3 is built from 12 residues. CDR1 is MNHEY and CDR2 is SVGAGI in the germline V gene. Trimming took off 8 bases at V and 13 bases at J, with 15 bases between the two ends. In DNA form, the CDR3 reads TGTGCCAGCTCCCCCCCTCCTGGCCCCCTCCACTTT. This codes for CASSPPPGPLHF.

The table lists this clonotype with many counts. The chain couples TRBV7-2 to TRBJ2-7; D might be TRBD1 (6 bases). V was clipped by 2 bases and J by 5 bases, with 22 bases between them. The germline V gene encodes CDR1 SGHTA and CDR2 FQGNSA. CDR3 length equals 17 residues. The CDR3 loop is CASSLIRVGQPGDEQYF. The CDR3 DNA follows: TGTGCCAGCAGCTTAATTCGAGTGGGACAACCCGGCGACGAGCAGTACTTC.

This clonotype has a count of ten or more. The chain joins TRBV7-3 to TRBJ2-5; TRBD1 aligns across 11 bases. The CDR3 sequence is 15 residues long. V was clipped by 5 bases and J by 4 bases; unmatched bases: 6. The germline V gene has CDR1 SGHTA and CDR2 FQGTGA. The CDR3 DNA follows: TGTGCCAGCAGCGATAGGACAGGGGGCATAGAGACCCAGTACTTC. Protein product: CASSDRTGGIETQYF.

The gene calls are TRBV6-2 or TRBV6-3 and TRBJ2-3; 9 bases are shared with TRBD2. Germline CDR1 MNHEY, CDR2 SVGEGT. Trimming took 2 bases from V and 5 from J; bases not matched to a gene: 8. The CDR3 loop spans 16 amino acids. The CDR3 bases are TGTGCCAGCAGTTACCCGCCTAGCGGGGACGGAGATACGCAGTATTTT. This sequence encodes CASSYPPSGDGDTQYF.

This clonotype was seen repeatedly, ten times or more. The V call is TRBV20-1, the J call TRBJ2-7; 9 bases are shared with TRBD1. V lost 3 bases and J lost 5; bases outside the gene matches: 8. Germline V gives CDR1 DFQATT, CDR2 SNEGSKA (reference sequence). The length of the CDR3 is 14 residues. The CDR3 DNA reads TGCAGTGCTAGGGACAGGGGCAGGGTCCACGAGCAGTACTTC. This translates into CSARDRGRVHEQYF.

A few counts support this clonotype. The V and J genes are TRBV7-6 and TRBJ1-1; D perhaps matches TRBD1 (5 bases). This CDR3 is 14 amino acids long. V lost 5 bases and J 6 bases, leaving 16 bases between the germline ends. Per the germline V gene, CDR1 is SGHVS and CDR2 is FNYEAQ. CDR3 nucleotides: TGTGCCAGCAGCATTAGGTTAGGGGACTCTGAAGCTTTCTTT. Translated: CASSIRLGDSEAFF.

The V and J genes are TRBV7-9 and TRBJ2-1; TRBD1 aligns across 8 bases. The CDR3 has 16 residues. The trim removed 1 base at V and 6 bases at J, leaving 8 bases unmatched. Germline loops: CDR1 SEHNR, CDR2 FQNEAQ (reference sequence). In DNA, the CDR3 is TGTGCCAGCAGCTTAGTGGCCGGGACAGGAGCCAATGAGCAGTTCTTC. It yields the protein CASSLVAGTGANEQFF. The full variable domain, with the rest looked up from reference TRBV7-9 and TRBJ2-1, is DTGVSQNPRHKITKRGQNVTFRCDPISEHNRLYWYRQTLGQGPEFLTYFQNEAQLEKSRLLSDRFSAERPKGSFSTLEIQRTEQGDSAMYLCASSLVAGTGANEQFFGPGTRLTVL.

This clonotype was seen ten or more times. V and J are TRBV6-1 and TRBJ2-7; maybe TRBD2 (6 bases). The CDR3 is 15 residues long. Germline V CDR1 and CDR2: MNHNS, SASEGT. Trimming shortened V by 6 bases and J by 3 bases, and 18 bases separated the two germline ends. Here the CDR3 reads CASSHREPKGYEQYF. The CDR3 DNA sequence: TGTGCCAGCAGCCACCGGGAGCCTAAGGGCTACGAGCAGTACTTC.

This chain connects TRBV14 to TRBJ2-5, with D possibly TRBD2 on 6 matching bases. V was cut by 8 bases and J by 4 bases, with 14 bases left in between. The V gene's germline CDR1 is SGHDN and CDR2 FVKESK. The CDR3 sequence is 13 residues long. CDR3 amino acids: CASQRGRGETQYF. The CDR3 region has the DNA TGTGCCAGCCAGAGAGGGCGGGGAGAGACCCAGTACTTC.

The J gene is TRBJ2-7, the V gene TRBV7-9, with 9 bases lining up with TRBD1. CDR3 length equals 15 residues. V lost 0 bases to trimming and J lost 3 bases; unmatched junction nucleotides: 3. Per germline, CDR1 SEHNR and CDR2 FQNEAQ (reference sequence). This chain's CDR3 is CASSLAQGADYEQYF. The DNA of the CDR3 is TGTGCCAGCAGCTTAGCACAGGGGGCGGACTACGAGCAGTACTTC.

This chain connects TRBV7-2 to TRBJ2-3, with TRBD1 identical over 7 bases. Losses at the gene ends were 4 bases for V and 4 bases for J; bases not matched to a gene: 8. CDR3 length: 15 amino acids. The germline V gene has CDR1 SGHTA and CDR2 FQGNSA. The CDR3 sequence is CASSSTAGGPDTQYF. CDR3 sequence (DNA): TGTGCCAGCAGCTCGACGGCAGGGGGTCCAGATACGCAGTATTTT.

J is TRBJ2-5 and V is TRBV7-2; D possibly uses TRBD1 or TRBD2 (5 bases each). Trimming stripped 1 base from V and 5 bases from J, with 14 bases between. This CDR3 region has 15 residues. Germline assignment: CDR1 SGHTA and CDR2 FQGNSA. The CDR3 DNA reads as TGTGCCAGCAGCTTAGAGCCGAGGGGCTGGGAGACCCAGTACTTC. Encoded protein: CASSLEPRGWETQYF.

A word on this clonotype: One base away lies a much larger clone, so this may be a sequencing read error. V gene TRBV13 combines with J gene TRBJ2-7, with D hard to call. V was pared by 4 bases and J by 2 bases, with 12 bases between. This CDR3 contains 14 residues. Per the germline V gene, CDR1 is PRHDT and CDR2 is FYEKMQ (reference sequence). The CDR3 DNA reads as TGTGCCAGCAGCTGGGTAGGGATAACCTACGAGCAGTACTTC. Translated: CASSWVGITYEQYF.

This clonotype has at least ten counts. The chain links TRBV28 to TRBJ2-3; D is ambiguous. Deletions cut 3 bases from V and 6 bases from J, with 13 bases between. This CDR3 is built from 14 residues. Germline lookup yields CDR1 MDHEN and CDR2 SYDVKM. CDR3 DNA: TGTGCCAGCAGTTTTCCCAGCCTTAGGGATACGCAGTATTTT. It yields the protein CASSFPSLRDTQYF.

In this sample, this clonotype turned up a few times. The gene calls are TRBV21-1 and TRBJ1-5; the table's D call, TRBD1, was not checked against the DNA. TRBV21-1 is a pseudogene locus. CDR3 size: 16 residues. The CDR3 here is CASSLKKTVSNQPQHF. The CDR3 bases are TGTGCCAGCAGTCTAAAGAAGACAGTTAGCAATCAGCCCCAGCATTTT.

The chain carries TRBV20-1 and TRBJ2-3, with 10 positions matching TRBD2. Germline V CDR1 and CDR2: DFQATT, SNEGSKA (reference sequence). V trimming: 3 bases; J trimming: 3 bases; junction bases outside the gene matches: 21. The CDR3 covers 20 residues. CDR3 protein: CSARSPGVSGRAGGTDTQYF. The CDR3 DNA follows: TGCAGTGCTAGGAGCCCGGGAGTGAGCGGGAGGGCCGGGGGGACAGATACGCAGTATTTT.

Only a few counts were recorded for this clonotype. V is TRBV7-2 and J is TRBJ1-5, with unresolved D. The CDR3 consists of 14 residues. The V gene's germline CDR1 is SGHTA and CDR2 FQGNSA. V was trimmed by 2 bases and J by 3 bases, leaving 8 bases between them. The DNA for the CDR3 is TGTGCCAGCAGCTTAAACGGACTCAATCAGCCCCAGCATTTT. It encodes CASSLNGLNQPQHF.

This clonotype has ten or more counts. J is TRBJ2-5 and V is TRBV15; D is perhaps TRBD1 (6 bases). Trimming removed 3 bases from V and 3 bases from J, with 8 bases in between. Germline CDR1 reads LNHNV; CDR2 reads YYDKDF (reference sequence). CDR3 length: 13 residues. CDR3: CATSRDSEETQYF. Written as DNA, the CDR3 is TGTGCCACCAGCAGGGACAGTGAAGAGACCCAGTACTTC.

The rearrangement links TRBV9 to TRBJ2-1; 8 bases align to TRBD1. The DNA matches TRBJ2-7 better at its end, which makes the J call doubtful. Per germline, CDR1 SGDLS and CDR2 YYNGEE. This CDR3 has 15 residues. The CDR3 nucleotides are TGTGCCAGCAGCCCTAGGACAGGGCCCTACAATGAGCAGTACTTC. Translating gives CASSPRTGPYNEQYF.